This T cell receptor beta chain was recovered during a study of blood T cells in healthy people across ages. Study-wide points: Observed TCR beta diversity per million T cells went down as age went up. This fall followed a roughly linear course with age.

Per the germline V gene, CDR1 is SGHTA and CDR2 is FQGNSA. The CDR3 is 15 residues long. Trimming removed 4 bases from V and 1 base from J; junction bases left unmatched: 4. Together with a sample-barcoded 5' primer, a J-beta primer mix was included in a second PCR lasting roughly 6 to 12 cycles. Every cDNA molecule bore a tag from a template-switch adaptor containing 12 random nucleotides. A single record per CDR3 protein comes from TCRdb applying MiXCR to the 5' RACE reads. The data contain approximately 780,000 distinct CDR3 sequences, roughly 25% of them seen just once; the ten biggest clones take up 3%. Caucasian, healthy and from Russia, the donors were aged between 6 and 90. Concerning this clonotype itself: The antigen is undetermined.

The sample was also reused in another study, on T cells of mothers and their children. As reported in that work: The study found thymic selection shapes TCR recombination output similarly in related and unrelated pairs.

The rearrangement joins TRBV7-2 to TRBJ1-5, with 7 bases identical to TRBD1. This TCR came from a boy aged 5-17 years in good health. The sample was blood. CDR3: CASSSGTASNQPQHF. CDR3 nucleotide sequence: TGTGCCAGCAGCTCCGGGACAGCAAGCAATCAGCCCCAGCATTTT.